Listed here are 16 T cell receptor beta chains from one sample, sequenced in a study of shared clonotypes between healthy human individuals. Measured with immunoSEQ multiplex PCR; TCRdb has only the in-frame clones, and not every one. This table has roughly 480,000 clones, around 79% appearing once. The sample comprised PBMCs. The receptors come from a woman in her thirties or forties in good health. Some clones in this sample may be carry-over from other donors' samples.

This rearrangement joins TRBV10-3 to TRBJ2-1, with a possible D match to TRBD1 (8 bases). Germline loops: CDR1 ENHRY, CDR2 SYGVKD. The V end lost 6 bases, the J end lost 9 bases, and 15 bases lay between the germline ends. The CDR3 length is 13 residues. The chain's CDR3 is CAIREQGGSEQFF. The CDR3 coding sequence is TGTGCCATCAGGGAACAGGGGGGGAGTGAGCAGTTCTTC.

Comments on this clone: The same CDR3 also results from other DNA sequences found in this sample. DNA for the CDR3: TGTGCCAGCAGCCCCGGGACAGGCCCTGAAAAACTGTTTTTT. As protein: CASSPGTGPEKLFF. The J gene is TRBJ1-4, the V gene TRBV7-9, with 8 positions matching TRBD1. Trimming removed 5 bases from V and 7 bases from J; junction bases left unmatched: 6. The CDR3 contains 14 residues. From germline, CDR1 is SEHNR and CDR2 FQNEAQ (reference sequence). Full variable domain (remainder filled in from reference TRBV7-9 and TRBJ1-4): DTGVSQNPRHKITKRGQNVTFRCDPISEHNRLYWYRQTLGQGPEFLTYFQNEAQLEKSRLLSDRFSAERPKGSFSTLEIQRTEQGDSAMYLCASSPGTGPEKLFFGSGTQLSVL.

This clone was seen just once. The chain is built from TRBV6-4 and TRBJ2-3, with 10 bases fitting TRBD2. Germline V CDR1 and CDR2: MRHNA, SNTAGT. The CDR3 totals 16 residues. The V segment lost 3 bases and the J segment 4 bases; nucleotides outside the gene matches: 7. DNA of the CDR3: TGTGCCAGCAGTGATCTAGCGGGGGCCGACCCAGATACGCAGTATTTT. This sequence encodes CASSDLAGADPDTQYF.

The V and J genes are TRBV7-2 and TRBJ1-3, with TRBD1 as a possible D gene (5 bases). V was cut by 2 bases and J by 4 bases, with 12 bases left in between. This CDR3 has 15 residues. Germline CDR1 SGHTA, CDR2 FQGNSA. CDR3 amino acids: CASSLRGKGGNTIYF. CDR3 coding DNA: TGTGCCAGCAGCTTAAGGGGAAAGGGGGGAAACACCATATATTTT. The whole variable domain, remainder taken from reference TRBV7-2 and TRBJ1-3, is GAGVSQSPSNKVTEKGKDVELRCDPISGHTALYWYRQSLGQGLEFLIYFQGNSAPDKSGLPSDRFSAERTGGSVSTLTIQRTQQEDSAVYLCASSLRGKGGNTIYFGEGSWLTVV.

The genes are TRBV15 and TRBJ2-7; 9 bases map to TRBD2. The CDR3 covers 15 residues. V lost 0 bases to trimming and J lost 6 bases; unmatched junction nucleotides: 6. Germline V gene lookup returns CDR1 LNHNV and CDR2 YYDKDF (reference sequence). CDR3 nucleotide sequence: TGTGCCACCAGCAGAGAAAGGATTAGCGGGGGCGAGCAGTACTTC. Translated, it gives CATSRERISGGEQYF.

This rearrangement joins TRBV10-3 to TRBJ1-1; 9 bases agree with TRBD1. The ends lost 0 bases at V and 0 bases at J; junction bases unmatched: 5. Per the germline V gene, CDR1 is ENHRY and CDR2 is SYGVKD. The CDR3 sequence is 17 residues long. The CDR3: CAISESMTGGLNTEAFF. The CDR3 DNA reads TGTGCCATCAGTGAGTCAATGACAGGGGGATTGAACACTGAAGCTTTCTTT.

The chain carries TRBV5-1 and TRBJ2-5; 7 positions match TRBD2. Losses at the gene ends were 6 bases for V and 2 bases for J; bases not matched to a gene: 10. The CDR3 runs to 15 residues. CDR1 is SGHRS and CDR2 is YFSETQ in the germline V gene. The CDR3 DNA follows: TGCGCCAGCACTAGCGGAGGCGGTTGGCAAGAGACCCAGTACTTC. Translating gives CASTSGGGWQETQYF.

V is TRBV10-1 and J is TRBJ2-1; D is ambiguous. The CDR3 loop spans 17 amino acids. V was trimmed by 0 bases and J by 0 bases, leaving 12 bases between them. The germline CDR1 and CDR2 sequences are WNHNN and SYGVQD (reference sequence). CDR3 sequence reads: CASSESWAHSSYNEQFF. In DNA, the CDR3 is TGCGCCAGCAGTGAGTCGTGGGCGCACAGCTCCTACAATGAGCAGTTCTTC.

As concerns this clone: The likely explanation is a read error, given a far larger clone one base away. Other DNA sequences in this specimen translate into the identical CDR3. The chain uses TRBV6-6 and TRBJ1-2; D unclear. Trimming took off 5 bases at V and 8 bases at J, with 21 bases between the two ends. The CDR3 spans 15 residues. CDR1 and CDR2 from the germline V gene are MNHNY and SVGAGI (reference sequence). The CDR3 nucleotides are TGTGCCAGCAGTCCGTGGGAGGGCGACGTTAACGGCTACACCTTC. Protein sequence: CASSPWEGDVNGYTF.

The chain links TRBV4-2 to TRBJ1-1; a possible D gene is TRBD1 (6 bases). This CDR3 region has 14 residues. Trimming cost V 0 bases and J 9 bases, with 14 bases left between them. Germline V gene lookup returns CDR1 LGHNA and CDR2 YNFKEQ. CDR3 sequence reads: CASSQDFRTDQAFF. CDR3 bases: TGTGCCAGCAGCCAAGATTTTCGGACAGATCAAGCTTTCTTT.

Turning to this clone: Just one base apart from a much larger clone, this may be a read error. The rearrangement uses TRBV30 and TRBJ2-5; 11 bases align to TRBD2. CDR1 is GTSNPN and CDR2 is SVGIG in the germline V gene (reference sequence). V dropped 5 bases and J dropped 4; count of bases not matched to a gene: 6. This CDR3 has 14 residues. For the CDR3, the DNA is TGTGCCTGGGACTCCGGGACTAGCGGAGAGACCCAGTACTTC. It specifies CAWDSGTSGETQYF.

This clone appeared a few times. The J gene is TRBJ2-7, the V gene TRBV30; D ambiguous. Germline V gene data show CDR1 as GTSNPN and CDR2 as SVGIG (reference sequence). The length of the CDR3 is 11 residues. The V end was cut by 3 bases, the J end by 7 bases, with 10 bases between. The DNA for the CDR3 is TGTGCCTGGAGCTTATTAGATGAGCAGTACTTC. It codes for CAWSLLDEQYF.

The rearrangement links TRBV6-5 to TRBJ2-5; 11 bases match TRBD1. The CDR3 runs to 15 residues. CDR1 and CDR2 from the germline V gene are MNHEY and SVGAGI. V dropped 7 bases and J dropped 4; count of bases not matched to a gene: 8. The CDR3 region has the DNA TGTGCCAGCACGTCTTCCGGGACAGGGGGAGAGACCCAGTACTTC. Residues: CASTSSGTGGETQYF.

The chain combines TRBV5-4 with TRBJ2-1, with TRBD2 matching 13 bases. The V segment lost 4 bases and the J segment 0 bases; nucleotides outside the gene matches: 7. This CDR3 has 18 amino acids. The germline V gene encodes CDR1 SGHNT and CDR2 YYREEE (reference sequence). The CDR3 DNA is TGTGCCAGCAGCCCCTGGGGACTAGCGGGATCCTCCTACAATGAGCAGTTCTTC. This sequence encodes CASSPWGLAGSSYNEQFF.

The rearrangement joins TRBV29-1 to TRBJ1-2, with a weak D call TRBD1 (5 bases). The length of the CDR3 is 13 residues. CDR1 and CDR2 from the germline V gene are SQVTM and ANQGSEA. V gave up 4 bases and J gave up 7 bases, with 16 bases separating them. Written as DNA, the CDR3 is TGCAGCGTTGGAAATGACGGGGGGAGTGGCTACACCTTC. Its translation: CSVGNDGGSGYTF. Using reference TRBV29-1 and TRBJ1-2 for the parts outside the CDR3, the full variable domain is SAVISQKPSRDICQRGTSLTIQCQVDSQVTMMFWYRQQPGQSLTLIATANQGSEATYESGFVIDKFPISRPNLTFSTLTVSNMSPEDSSIYLCSVGNDGGSGYTFGSGTRLTVV.

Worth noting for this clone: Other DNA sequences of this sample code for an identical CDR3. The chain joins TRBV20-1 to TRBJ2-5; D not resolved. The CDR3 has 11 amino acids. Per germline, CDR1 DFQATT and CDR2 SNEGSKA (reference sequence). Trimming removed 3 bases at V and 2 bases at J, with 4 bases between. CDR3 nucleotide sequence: TGCAGTGCTAGGCGACAAGAGACCCAGTACTTC. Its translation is CSARRQETQYF.